This TCR beta chain was found in a study of beta chain features in type 1 diabetes listed by TCRdb under 2018. In the study overall: Mean age, gender distribution, total cell number and subset yield were not different between patients and healthy donors. A total of 107,917,701 sorted cells were examined across all samples, and a strong correlation was observed between cell number per subset and RNA yield. In the study, recently diagnosed type 1 diabetes patients and matched healthy donors were compared on the TCRB repertoires of their sorted circulating CD4+ T cell subsets. Regulatory and stem cell-like memory subsets were obtained from only 8 patients and about eight healthy donors, while naive and central memory subsets were obtained from all 30 or so donors.

Broad study findings and their caveats: At VDJ recombination sites, type 1 diabetes patients had fewer insertions and more deleted nucleotides, which implies abnormalities in thymic rearrangement. Shorter templates might have been favored by PCR, but patient and control samples were amplified and corrected together, so both groups would have been affected equally by any skew. Naive, central memory and regulatory TCRB repertoires appeared to be more similar among patients than among healthy donors. Because cDNA rather than genomic DNA was sequenced, highly expressing activated cells could have been over-represented, although no difference in activation and CD3 levels was found between groups. A moderate but significant shortening of TCRB CDR3 length was observed in type 1 diabetes patients in all four CD4+ subsets. HLA sub-analyses involved small numbers of individuals, so any influence of HLA type on TCRB rearrangement remained unresolved.

The High Capacity cDNA Reverse Transcription Kit was used to reverse transcribe all of the isolated RNA, meaning that expressed TCRB transcripts were what got sequenced. Deep immunoSEQ sequencing was applied to naive, central memory and regulatory T cell samples, giving an average of approximately 4 million total reads per sample. Sorted cells were lysed in RLT buffer, and RNA was extracted using DNase-treated RNeasy Micro or Mini kits according to cell number. To prevent cross-contamination, each cell subset was processed individually, whereas patient and healthy donor samples were processed jointly. The immunoSEQ multiplex PCR was used to amplify TCRB sequences from cDNA, generating 87-bp fragments that spanned the CDR3 region. The amplicons were sequenced using the Illumina HiSeq platform. The original methods were these. Synthetic template baselines were used to correct PCR bias computationally, reads within Hamming distance 2 were collapsed, and singletons that could not be merged were discarded. Reads were aligned against IMGT so that V, D and J genes, CDR3 length and insertions or deletions at six rearrangement sites could be assigned. Clonotype counts were normalized to sorted cell number within each subset before computing true diversity and Gini coefficients with the tcR R package. The overlap coefficient, calculated on TCRB nucleotide sequences, was used to quantify repertoire sharing. As a proxy for the pre-selection repertoire, out-of-frame TCRB sequences from naive cells were analyzed. TCRdb stores this immuneACCESS table with in-frame sequences only. Part of the clones is absent; in the studies checked, under half of the shortfall reflects unresolved V genes, and no reason is known for the rest. V and J calls and clone size are copied from that table; D and trimming were computed from the DNA. This sample has about 360,000 clones in its table, and roughly an eighth of those were observed once. The ten largest clones capture approximately 0.01% of the sample.

V is shortened by 7 bases, J by 0 bases, and the region joining them spans 15 bases. The CDR3 sequence holds 14 residues, the cysteine and phenylalanine included. Only the CDR3 region is kept as DNA, spanning 42 bases read in frame from base 1. The germline V gene encodes CDR1 SQVTM and CDR2 ANQGSEA. Each donor gave one peripheral blood draw, roughly 0.12 L on average, collected into heparinised tubes. A BD FACSAria II and a panel including CD45RO, CCR7, CD25, CD127, CD95 and CD27 were used to sort naive, central memory, regulatory and stem cell-like memory CD4+ T cells. A purity above 95% was achieved for all sorted populations. Right away, PBMCs were isolated by Lymphoprep density gradient centrifugation and were stained directly, with no culture step. So that batch effects would be minimized, each experiment stained and sorted samples in pairs, pairing one healthy donor with one patient. Remarks on this clone: There is no known antigen for this receptor. Qualities for individual bases were not recorded, and no much larger clone is one base off.

The V gene is TRBV29-1 and the J gene is TRBJ1-2, and TRBD1 may be the D gene, going by 5 matching bases. Sequenced input: naive CD4+ T cells from blood. Explained via the paper, the cell subset or site label denotes: true naive CD4+ T cells. This clonotype was obtained from a woman under 30 with type 1 diabetes. This receptor has the CDR3 CSAFLQDTNYGYTF. The DNA reads as follows: TGCAGCGCCTTCTTACAGGACACTAACTATGGCTACACCTTC.